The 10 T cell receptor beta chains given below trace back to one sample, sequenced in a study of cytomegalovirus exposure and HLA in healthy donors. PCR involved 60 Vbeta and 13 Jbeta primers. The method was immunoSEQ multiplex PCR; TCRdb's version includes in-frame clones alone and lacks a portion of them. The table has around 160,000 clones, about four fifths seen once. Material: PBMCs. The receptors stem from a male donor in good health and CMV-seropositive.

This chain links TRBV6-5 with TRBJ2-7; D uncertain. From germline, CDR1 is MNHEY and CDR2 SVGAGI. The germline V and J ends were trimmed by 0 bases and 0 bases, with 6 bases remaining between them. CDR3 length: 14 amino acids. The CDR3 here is CASSYSTASYEQYF. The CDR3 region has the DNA TGTGCCAGCAGTTACTCAACAGCCTCCTACGAGCAGTACTTC.

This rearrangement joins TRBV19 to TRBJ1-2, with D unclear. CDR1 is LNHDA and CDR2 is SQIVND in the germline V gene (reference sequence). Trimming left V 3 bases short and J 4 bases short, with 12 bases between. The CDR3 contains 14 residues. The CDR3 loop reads CASSIGRIPYGYTF. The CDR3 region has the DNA TGTGCCAGTAGTATTGGGCGCATACCCTATGGCTACACCTTC.

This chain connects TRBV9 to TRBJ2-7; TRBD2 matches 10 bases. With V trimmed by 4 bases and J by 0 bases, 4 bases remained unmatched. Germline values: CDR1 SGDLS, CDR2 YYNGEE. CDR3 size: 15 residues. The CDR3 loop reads CASSPSGGVSYEQYF. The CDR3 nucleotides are TGTGCCAGCAGCCCCAGCGGGGGGGTCTCCTACGAGCAGTACTTC.

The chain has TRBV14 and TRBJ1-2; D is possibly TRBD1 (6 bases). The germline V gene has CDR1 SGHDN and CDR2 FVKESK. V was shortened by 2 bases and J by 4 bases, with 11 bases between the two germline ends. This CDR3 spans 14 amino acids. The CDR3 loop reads CASSQNTGTYGYTF. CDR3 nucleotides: TGTGCCAGCAGCCAAAACACAGGGACCTATGGCTACACCTTC.

CDR3 region: CASGLGDREAFF. CDR3 sequence (DNA): TGTGCTAGTGGTTTGGGGGACAGGGAAGCTTTCTTT. The V gene is TRBV12-5, the J gene TRBJ1-1, with TRBD1 matching over 8 bases. The CDR3 contains 12 residues. The germline CDR1 and CDR2 sequences are LGHNT and FRNRAP. Trimming at V came to 1 base and at J to 8 bases, leaving 0 bases not matched to a gene.

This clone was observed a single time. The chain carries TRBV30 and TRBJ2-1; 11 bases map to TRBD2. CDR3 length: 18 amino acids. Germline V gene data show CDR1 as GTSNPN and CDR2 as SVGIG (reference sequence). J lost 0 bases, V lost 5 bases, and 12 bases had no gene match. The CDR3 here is CAWGEPSGRSFSYNEQFF. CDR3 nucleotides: TGTGCCTGGGGGGAGCCTAGCGGGAGGTCTTTCTCCTACAATGAGCAGTTCTTC.

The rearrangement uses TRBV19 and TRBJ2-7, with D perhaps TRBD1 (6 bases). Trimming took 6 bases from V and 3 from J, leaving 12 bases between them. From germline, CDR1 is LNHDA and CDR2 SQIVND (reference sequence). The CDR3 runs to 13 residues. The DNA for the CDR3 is TGTGCCAGTAGGCACAGGGATTTCTACGAGCAGTACTTC. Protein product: CASRHRDFYEQYF.

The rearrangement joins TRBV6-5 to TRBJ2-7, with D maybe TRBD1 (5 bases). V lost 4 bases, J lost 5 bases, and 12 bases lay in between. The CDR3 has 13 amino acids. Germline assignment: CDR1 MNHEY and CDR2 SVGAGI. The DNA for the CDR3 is TGTGCCAGCAGTTCCCCTTGGGGCCACGAGCAGTACTTC. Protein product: CASSSPWGHEQYF.

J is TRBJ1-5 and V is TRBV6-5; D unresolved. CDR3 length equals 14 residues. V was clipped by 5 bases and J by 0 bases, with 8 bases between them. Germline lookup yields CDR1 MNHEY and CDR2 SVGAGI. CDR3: CASSLGVSNQPQHF. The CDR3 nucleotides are TGTGCCAGCAGTCTAGGAGTTAGCAATCAGCCCCAGCATTTT.

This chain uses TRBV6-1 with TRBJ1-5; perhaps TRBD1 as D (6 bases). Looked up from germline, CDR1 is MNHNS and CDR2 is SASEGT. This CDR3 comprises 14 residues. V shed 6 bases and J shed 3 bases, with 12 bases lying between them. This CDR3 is CASRWTEPNQPQHF. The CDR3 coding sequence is TGTGCCAGCAGATGGACAGAGCCCAATCAGCCCCAGCATTTT.